A single sample is the source of the 31 T cell receptor beta chains below, sequenced in a study of blood T cell repertoires in COVID-19. Measured with immunoSEQ multiplex PCR; TCRdb has only the in-frame clones, and not every one. In the table there are tens of thousands of clones, around 88% of which are singletons. The specimen was peripheral blood. These receptors all stem from an elderly woman with acute or convalescent COVID-19.

The rearrangement links TRBV7-2 to TRBJ2-1; 11 nucleotides match TRBD2. The CDR3 consists of 15 residues. Trimming at V came to 2 bases and at J to 7 bases, leaving 4 bases not matched to a gene. Germline V gene data show CDR1 as SGHTA and CDR2 as FQGNSA. CDR3 DNA sequence: TGTGCCAGCAGCTTACTAGCGGGGGGTAAAAATGAGCAGTTCTTC. Translating gives CASSLLAGGKNEQFF.

The chain has TRBV3-1 (or the pseudogene TRBV3-2) and TRBJ2-2, with 8 bases that match TRBD2. The germline gives CDR1 LGHDT, CDR2 YNNKEL (reference sequence). The V and J ends lost 4 bases and 6 bases, in that order; junction bases with no gene match: 4. The CDR3 is 14 residues long. CDR3 protein: CASSLIAGSGELFF. The CDR3, as DNA: TGTGCCAGCAGCCTAATAGCGGGATCCGGGGAGCTGTTTTTT.

The CDR3 loop reads CASSENRGNNYGYTF. The CDR3 bases are TGTGCCAGCTCAGAGAACAGGGGAAATAACTATGGCTACACCTTC. The rearrangement links TRBV18 to TRBJ1-2, with 7 bases lining up with TRBD1. V shed 5 bases, J shed 1 base, and the junction held 7 bases outside the gene matches. CDR1 and CDR2 (germline): KGHSH, LQKENI. This CDR3 comprises 15 residues.

V usage is TRBV19 and J usage is TRBJ2-6; 9 nucleotides align to TRBD1. Germline V gene sequence: CDR1 LNHDA, CDR2 SQIVND (reference sequence). The ends lost 5 bases at V and 1 base at J; junction bases unmatched: 6. The CDR3 totals 17 residues. In DNA form, the CDR3 reads TGTGCCAGTAGTCCCACCGGGACAGGGTCTGGGGCCAACGTCCTGACTTTC. Translated: CASSPTGTGSGANVLTF.

The table lists this clone with a count of one. V usage is TRBV6-2 or TRBV6-3 and J usage is TRBJ2-1; 14 bases fit TRBD2. The V gene's germline CDR1 is MNHEY and CDR2 SVGEGT. CDR3 length: 15 amino acids. The V gene end was trimmed by 2 bases and the J gene end by 9 bases; junction bases not matched to a gene: 3. For the CDR3, the DNA is TGTGCCAGCAGTTACCTGACTAGCGGGGGGGCTGAGCAGTTCTTC. As protein: CASSYLTSGGAEQFF.

The chain uses TRBV5-1 and TRBJ2-7, with D perhaps TRBD1 (6 bases). Germline loops: CDR1 SGHRS, CDR2 YFSETQ. The length of the CDR3 is 13 residues. Deletions cut 0 bases from V and 6 bases from J, with 10 bases between. The CDR3 protein is CASSLEGTTEQYF. CDR3 nucleotide sequence: TGCGCCAGCAGCTTGGAAGGGACAACCGAGCAGTACTTC.

The V and J genes are TRBV19 and TRBJ1-1; D not resolved. The germline V and J ends were trimmed by 3 bases and 4 bases, with 9 bases remaining between them. CDR3 size: 13 residues. Germline-derived CDR1 and CDR2 are LNHDA and SQIVND (reference sequence). Written as DNA, the CDR3 is TGTGCCAGTAGTATGTTCACCGGCACTGAAGCTTTCTTT. It codes for CASSMFTGTEAFF. Drawing the rest from reference TRBV19 and TRBJ1-1, the complete variable domain is DGGITQSPKYLFRKEGQNVTLSCEQNLNHDAMYWYRQDPGQGLRLIYYSQIVNDFQKGDIAEGYSVSREKKESFPLTVTSAQKNPTAFYLCASSMFTGTEAFFGQGTRLTVV.

The rearrangement links TRBV18 to TRBJ1-1; 7 nucleotides align to TRBD1. This CDR3 has 13 amino acids. With V trimmed by 3 bases and J by 11 bases, 9 bases remained unmatched. In germline, CDR1 is KGHSH, CDR2 LQKENI. This CDR3 reads CASSPDRDSGAFF. CDR3 DNA: TGTGCCAGCTCACCCGACCGGGACAGTGGTGCTTTCTTT.

CDR3 region: CASSPHSGRRVDTQYF. Written as DNA, the CDR3 is TGTGCCAGCAGTCCTCATAGCGGGAGGCGGGTAGATACGCAGTATTTT. The rearrangement links TRBV28 to TRBJ2-3; TRBD2 matches 10 bases. There are 16 residues in the CDR3. Germline assignment: CDR1 MDHEN and CDR2 SYDVKM. The V segment lost 5 bases and the J segment 5 bases; nucleotides outside the gene matches: 10.

The chain combines TRBV4-1 with TRBJ1-4; tentatively, D is TRBD1 (6 bases). Trimming removed 4 bases at V and 8 bases at J, with 20 bases between. The CDR3 runs 16 residues. From germline, CDR1 is MGHRA and CDR2 YSYEKL. The CDR3, as DNA: TGCGCCAGCAGCCCTCCACCTACGGACAGATACGAAAAACTGTTTTTT. Its protein product is CASSPPPTDRYEKLFF.

This sequence joins TRBV5-6 and TRBJ1-6; 11 positions agree with TRBD1. The CDR3 runs to 15 residues. Germline CDR1 reads SGHDT; CDR2 reads YYEEEE. Trimming at V came to 5 bases and at J to 6 bases, leaving 4 bases not matched to a gene. CDR3 loop: CASRLGTGGNSPLHF. The CDR3 bases are TGTGCCAGCAGACTAGGGACAGGGGGTAATTCACCCCTCCACTTT.

The rearrangement links TRBV3-1 (or the pseudogene TRBV3-2) to TRBJ1-6, with a weak D call TRBD1 (5 bases). CDR1 is LGHDT and CDR2 is YNNKEL in the germline V gene (reference sequence). Trimming removed 1 base from V and 10 bases from J, with 14 bases in between. This CDR3 is built from 15 residues. The CDR3 reads CASSQVRQGGSPLHF. CDR3 in DNA: TGTGCCAGCAGCCAAGTACGCCAGGGAGGATCACCCCTCCACTTT.

V is TRBV6-1 and J is TRBJ1-5, with a weak D call TRBD1 (5 bases). The V end was cut by 2 bases, the J end by 5 bases, with 16 bases between. This CDR3 region has 16 residues. CDR1 and CDR2 (germline): MNHNS, SASEGT. The CDR3 loop reads CASSESSWGGDQPQHF. DNA of the CDR3: TGTGCCAGCAGTGAATCATCGTGGGGGGGGGATCAGCCCCAGCATTTT.

CDR3 in amino acids: CASSPFFLGLNTEAFF. CDR3 sequence (DNA): TGTGCCAGCAGCCCCTTTTTTCTTGGGCTGAACACTGAAGCTTTCTTT. The V gene is TRBV5-4, the J gene TRBJ1-1; D is uncertain. CDR1 is SGHNT and CDR2 is YYREEE in the germline V gene (reference sequence). The CDR3 has 16 amino acids. V lost 4 bases and J 0 bases, leaving 16 bases between the germline ends.

This clone has just one count. V gene TRBV11-1 combines with J gene TRBJ2-2; 7 nucleotides agree with TRBD2. V was clipped by 2 bases and J by 7 bases; unmatched bases: 4. Germline assignment: CDR1 SGHAT and CDR2 FQDESV (reference sequence). The CDR3 length is 14 residues. The DNA of the CDR3 is TGTGCCAGCAGCTTATGGGGGGAGGGCGGGGAGCTGTTTTTT. Translating gives CASSLWGEGGELFF.

This clone showed up just once. The genes are TRBV6-5 and TRBJ2-3; D ambiguous. The CDR3 extends over 12 amino acids. Trimming took 4 bases from V and 4 from J, leaving 6 bases between them. Germline V gives CDR1 MNHEY, CDR2 SVGAGI. The CDR3 nucleotides are TGTGCCAGCAGTTCTAGGTCAGATACGCAGTATTTT. Translated: CASSSRSDTQYF.

The chain combines TRBV29-1 with TRBJ2-3; TRBD1 matches at 8 bases. Germline V lookup: CDR1 SQVTM, CDR2 ANQGSEA. CDR3 size: 16 residues. The V segment lost 6 bases and the J segment 1 base; nucleotides outside the gene matches: 12. As DNA, the CDR3 is TGCAGCGTAGCAAACTCCGGACAGGGAGGCACAGATACGCAGTATTTT. Its protein product is CSVANSGQGGTDTQYF.

V and J are TRBV4-3 and TRBJ2-3; TRBD2 matches 9 bases. The germline V gene has CDR1 LGHNA and CDR2 YSLEER. V shed 5 bases and J 8 bases; nucleotides not matched to a gene: 2. CDR3 length equals 12 residues. The CDR3 loop reads CASSETSGTQYF. CDR3 in DNA: TGCGCCAGCAGCGAGACTAGCGGTACGCAGTATTTT.

This clone has only a few counts. The V gene is TRBV19, the J gene TRBJ2-7; 7 bases line up with TRBD1. Germline V gives CDR1 LNHDA, CDR2 SQIVND (reference sequence). The CDR3 contains 13 residues. J was trimmed by 3 bases and V by 3 bases; bases with no gene match: 2. The CDR3 reads CASSIRDSYEQYF. The CDR3 DNA follows: TGTGCCAGTAGTATTAGGGACAGCTACGAGCAGTACTTC.

The chain has TRBV6-2 or TRBV6-3 and TRBJ1-1; the D gene is possibly TRBD1 (6 bases). Germline V lookup: CDR1 MNHEY, CDR2 SVGEGT. Between the trimmed V and J ends, which lost 2 bases and 0 bases, there was a span of 7 bases. CDR3 length equals 14 residues. The CDR3 DNA is TGTGCCAGCAGTTACGGGGGCATGAACACTGAAGCTTTCTTT. As protein: CASSYGGMNTEAFF.

The chain uses TRBV11-2 and TRBJ2-3; the match to TRBD1 covers 9 bases. Per germline, CDR1 SGHAT and CDR2 FQNNGV. The CDR3 is 16 residues long. The J segment lost 6 bases and the V segment lost 5 bases, leaving 12 bases of the junction unmatched. This CDR3 is CASSLARGQGGDTQYF. The DNA of the CDR3 is TGTGCCAGCAGCCTTGCTAGGGGACAGGGTGGGGATACGCAGTATTTT. The full variable domain, rest sourced from reference TRBV11-2 and TRBJ2-3, is EAGVAQSPRYKIIEKRQSVAFWCNPISGHATLYWYQQILGQGPKLLIQFQNNGVVDDSQLPKDRFSAERLKGVDSTLKIQPAKLEDSAVYLCASSLARGQGGDTQYFGPGTRLTVL.

The chain links TRBV27 to TRBJ1-2; 8 positions agree with TRBD1. V gave up 3 bases and J gave up 5 bases; unmatched junction bases: 11. In germline, CDR1 is MNHEY, CDR2 SMNVEV (reference sequence). The CDR3 runs 16 residues. The CDR3 nucleotides read TGTGCCAGCAGTTTCTCAGGGACAGGTTTAGGTTATGGCTACACCTTC. Translation gives CASSFSGTGLGYGYTF.

The V call is TRBV9, the J call TRBJ1-2; 8 bases align to TRBD1. This CDR3 has 14 amino acids. Germline CDR1 and CDR2: SGDLS and YYNGEE. Trimming at V came to 6 bases and at J to 2 bases, leaving 6 bases not matched to a gene. DNA of the CDR3: TGTGCCAGCAACAGGGGGGGTACCAACTATGGCTACACCTTC. It is translated as CASNRGGTNYGYTF. Full variable domain (missing parts from reference TRBV9 and TRBJ1-2): DSGVTQTPKHLITATGQRVTLRCSPRSGDLSVYWYQQSLDQGLQFLIQYYNGEERAKGNILERFSAQQFPDLHSELNLSSLELGDSALYFCASNRGGTNYGYTFGSGTRLTVV.

The chain employs TRBV18 and TRBJ1-5; 8 positions agree with TRBD1. This CDR3 is built from 14 residues. The J segment lost 6 bases and the V segment lost 3 bases, leaving 4 bases of the junction unmatched. CDR1 is KGHSH and CDR2 is LQKENI in the germline V gene. DNA for the CDR3: TGTGCCAGCTCACCCGGGACAGGTTTTCAGCCCCAGCATTTT. Translated: CASSPGTGFQPQHF.

The V and J genes are TRBV15 and TRBJ2-7; D possibly corresponds to TRBD1 (5 bases). The V end was cut by 5 bases, the J end by 3 bases, with 8 bases between. This CDR3 comprises 12 residues. CDR1 is LNHNV and CDR2 is YYDKDF in the germline V gene (reference sequence). In DNA form, the CDR3 reads TGTGCCACCAGCTCAGACAGCTACGAGCAGTACTTC. Encoded protein: CATSSDSYEQYF.

V and J are TRBV25-1 and TRBJ2-7; D is ambiguous. V lost 5 bases and J lost 7, with 15 bases in between. CDR1 is MGHDK and CDR2 is SYGVNS in the germline V gene. This CDR3 has 13 residues. The DNA for the CDR3 is TGTGCCAGCAGTACGGGTAGATCCCGAGAGCAGTACTTC. This sequence encodes CASSTGRSREQYF.

V gene TRBV9 combines with J gene TRBJ2-2; 8 bases match TRBD1. Germline trimming cut 4 bases from V and 3 bases from J; bases unmatched to any gene: 5. This CDR3 has 15 residues. Germline CDR1 and CDR2: SGDLS and YYNGEE. The CDR3 nucleotides read TGTGCCAGCAGCACGGACAGGGTATACACCGGGGAGCTGTTTTTT. Translated, it gives CASSTDRVYTGELFF.

The chain recombines TRBV19 with TRBJ1-1, with D perhaps TRBD1 (5 bases). V was cut by 5 bases and J by 2 bases, with 9 bases left in between. The CDR3 totals 13 residues. Germline loops: CDR1 LNHDA, CDR2 SQIVND (reference sequence). The CDR3 coding sequence is TGTGCCAGTAGTGGAGGGGTTAACACTGAAGCTTTCTTT. Amino acids: CASSGGVNTEAFF.

V gene TRBV30 combines with J gene TRBJ1-1; D call uncertain. V was trimmed by 3 bases and J by 5 bases, leaving 10 bases between them. CDR1 GTSNPN and CDR2 SVGIG come from the germline V gene (reference sequence). This CDR3 spans 12 amino acids. CDR3: CAWSPGGTEAFF. The CDR3 DNA reads TGTGCCTGGAGCCCGGGAGGTACTGAAGCTTTCTTT.

The J gene is TRBJ1-1, the V gene TRBV7-2; D is undetermined. Trimming cost V 1 base and J 3 bases, with 12 bases left between them. The CDR3 contains 15 residues. CDR1 is SGHTA, CDR2 FQGNSA, per germline. The CDR3 DNA reads TGTGCCAGCAGCTTAGATAGCAAACCATACACTGAAGCTTTCTTT. Protein sequence: CASSLDSKPYTEAFF.

This clone occurred a few times. The CDR3 nucleotides are TGTGCCAGCAGTCGCCGACAGGGTAGGAACACTGAAGCTTTCTTT. Its protein product is CASSRRQGRNTEAFF. The V gene is TRBV28, the J gene TRBJ1-1; 7 nucleotides agree with TRBD1. The CDR3 totals 15 residues. V dropped 5 bases and J dropped 1; count of bases not matched to a gene: 7. The V gene's germline CDR1 is MDHEN and CDR2 SYDVKM.